Listed here is a single TCR beta chain. Its antigen is still unknown. Profiling relied on immunoSEQ multiplex PCR, and the TCRdb table lists in-frame clones only, not all of them. The sample has about 64,000 clones; less than 98% are singletons. The length of the CDR3 is 13 residues. V lost 2 bases and J 2 bases, leaving 10 bases between the germline ends. Germline CDR1 reads GTSNPN; CDR2 reads SVGIG (reference sequence). This sample is drawn from a study of Tregs in tolerant kidney transplant recipients. About the study: Related graft donors supplied nonmyeloablative bone marrow transplants, and mixed chimerism was transient. Study-level findings and limits: Validation in larger populations is needed because few patients were studied. Biological reproducibility was not directly addressed in this study.

The chain combines TRBV30 with TRBJ2-7; D is possibly TRBD1 (6 bases). The sample consisted of Tregs from blood, taken before the transplant. This clonotype was sampled from a human donor who received a combined kidney and bone marrow transplant. This CDR3 reads CAWSRQATYEQYF. CDR3 sequence (DNA): TGTGCCTGGAGTCGACAGGCAACCTACGAGCAGTACTTC.